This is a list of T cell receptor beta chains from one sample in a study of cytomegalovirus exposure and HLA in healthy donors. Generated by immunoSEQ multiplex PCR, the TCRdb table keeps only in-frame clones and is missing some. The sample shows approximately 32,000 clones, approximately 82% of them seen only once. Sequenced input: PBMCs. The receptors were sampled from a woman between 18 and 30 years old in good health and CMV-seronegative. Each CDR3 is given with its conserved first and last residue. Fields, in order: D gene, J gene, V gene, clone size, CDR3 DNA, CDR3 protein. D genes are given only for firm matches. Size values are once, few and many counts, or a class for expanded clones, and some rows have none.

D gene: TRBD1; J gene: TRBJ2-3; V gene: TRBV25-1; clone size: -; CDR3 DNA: TGTGCCAGCAGCGGCGGGACAGGGAGCACAGATACGCAGTATTTT; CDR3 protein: CASSGGTGSTDTQYF
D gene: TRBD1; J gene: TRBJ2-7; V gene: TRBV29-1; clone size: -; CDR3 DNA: TGCAGCGTTGAAACAGGGGACGACTTCTACGAGCAGTACTTC; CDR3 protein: CSVETGDDFYEQYF
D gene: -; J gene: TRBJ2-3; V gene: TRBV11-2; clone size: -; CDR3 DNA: TGTGCCAGCAGCGCGGCCCGAAATACGCAGTATTTT; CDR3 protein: CASSAARNTQYF
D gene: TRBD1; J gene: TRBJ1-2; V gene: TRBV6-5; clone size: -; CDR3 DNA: TGTGCCAGCAGCAGGACAGGGGGCGTCCTCTATGGCTACACCTTC; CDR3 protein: CASSRTGGVLYGYTF
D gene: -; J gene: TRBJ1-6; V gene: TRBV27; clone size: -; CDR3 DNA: TGTGCCAGCAGTTTCGGCTCTACAGGGTTTAATTCACCCCTCCACTTT; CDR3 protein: CASSFGSTGFNSPLHF
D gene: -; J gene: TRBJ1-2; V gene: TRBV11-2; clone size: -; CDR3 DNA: TGTGCCAGCAGCTCGACGGGTTCTAGTAGTTACACCTTC; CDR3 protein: CASSSTGSSSYTF
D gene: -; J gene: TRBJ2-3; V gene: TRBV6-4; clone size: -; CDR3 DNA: TGTGCCAGCAGCTACGAACAGGCTAGCACAGATACGCAGTATTTT; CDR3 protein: CASSYEQASTDTQYF
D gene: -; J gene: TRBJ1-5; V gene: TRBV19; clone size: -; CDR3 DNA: TGTGCCAGTAGTCAACAGGGTAATTATCAGCCCCAGCATTTT; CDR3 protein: CASSQQGNYQPQHF
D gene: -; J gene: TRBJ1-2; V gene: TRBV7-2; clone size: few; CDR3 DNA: TGTGCCAGCAGCTTAGGGCAGGGCAACTATGGCTACACCTTC; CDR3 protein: CASSLGQGNYGYTF
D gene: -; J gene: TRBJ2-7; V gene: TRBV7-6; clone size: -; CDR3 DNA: TGTGCCAGCAGCTCCCGGACAGAGCTCTACGAGCAGTACTTC; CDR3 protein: CASSSRTELYEQYF
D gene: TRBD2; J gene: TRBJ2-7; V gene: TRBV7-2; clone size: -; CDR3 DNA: TGTGCCAGCAGCTTAGGGTCGGGAGGGGCCTACGAGCAGTACTTC; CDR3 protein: CASSLGSGGAYEQYF
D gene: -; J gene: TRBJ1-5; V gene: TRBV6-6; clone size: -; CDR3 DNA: TGTGCCAGCAGCAGGGATCAGCCCCAGAATTTT; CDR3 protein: CASSRDQPQNF
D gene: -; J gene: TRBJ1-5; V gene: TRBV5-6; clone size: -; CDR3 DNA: TGTGCCAGCAGCCAGTTGGGGGGGGGAGCCCAGCATTTT; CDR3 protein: CASSQLGGGAQHF
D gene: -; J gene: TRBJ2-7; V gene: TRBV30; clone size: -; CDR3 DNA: TGTGCCTCCCACTTAGGGAGCTCCTACGAGCAGTACTTC; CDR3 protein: CASHLGSSYEQYF
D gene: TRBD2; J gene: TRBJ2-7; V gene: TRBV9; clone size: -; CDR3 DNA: TGTGCCAGCAGCGAAACTAGCGGGGGTTACGAGCAGTACTTC; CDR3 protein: CASSETSGGYEQYF
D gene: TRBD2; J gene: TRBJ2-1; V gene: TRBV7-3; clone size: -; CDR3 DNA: TGTGCCAGCAGCTTAGGGCTAGCGGGAGGGGACGAGCAGTTCTTC; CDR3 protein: CASSLGLAGGDEQFF
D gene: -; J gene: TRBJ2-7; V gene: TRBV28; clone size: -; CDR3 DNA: TGTGCCAGCAGTTCAACGATACAGGGCGCGGACTTC; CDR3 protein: CASSSTIQGADF
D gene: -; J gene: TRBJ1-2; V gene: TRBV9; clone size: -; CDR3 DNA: TGTGCCAGCAGCTTGACAGAAGACTATGGCTACACCTTC; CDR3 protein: CASSLTEDYGYTF
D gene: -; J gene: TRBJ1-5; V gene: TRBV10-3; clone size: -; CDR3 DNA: TGTGCCATCAGTGAGTCAACAGGGTTGAGCAATCAGCCCCAGCATTTT; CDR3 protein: CAISESTGLSNQPQHF
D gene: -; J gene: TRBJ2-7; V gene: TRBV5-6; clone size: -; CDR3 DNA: TGTGCCAGCAGCTTGGGATTTTCAGCGAGCTCCTACGAGCAGTACTTC; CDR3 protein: CASSLGFSASSYEQYF
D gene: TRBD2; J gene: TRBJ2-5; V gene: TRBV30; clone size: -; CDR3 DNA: TGTGCCTGGAGGGCTAGCGGGAGTGTTCAAGAGACCCAGTACTTC; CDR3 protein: CAWRASGSVQETQYF
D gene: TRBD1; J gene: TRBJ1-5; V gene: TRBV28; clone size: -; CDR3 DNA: TGTGCCAGCAGTCAACGACAGGGGCGGGAGCCCCAGCATTTT; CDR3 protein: CASSQRQGREPQHF
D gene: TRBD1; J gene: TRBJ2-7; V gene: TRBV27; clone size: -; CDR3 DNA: TGTGCCAGCAGCCTCTCGACAGGGATATACGAGCAGTACTTC; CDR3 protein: CASSLSTGIYEQYF
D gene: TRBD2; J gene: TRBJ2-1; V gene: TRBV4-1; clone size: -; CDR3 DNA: TGCGCCAGCAGCCAAGATATTCTTAGCGGGAGTAGGTGTGAGCAGTTCTTC; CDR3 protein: CASSQDILSGSRCEQFF
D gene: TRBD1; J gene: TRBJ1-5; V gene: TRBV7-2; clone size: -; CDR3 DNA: TGTGCCAGCAGTCGGACAGGGGGTAATCAGCCCCAGCATTTT; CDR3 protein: CASSRTGGNQPQHF
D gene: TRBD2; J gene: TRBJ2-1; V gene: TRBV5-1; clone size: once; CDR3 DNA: TGCGCCAGCAGCGTCCTGCCTAGCGGAAATAAGGGTGAGCAGTTCTTC; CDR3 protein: CASSVLPSGNKGEQFF
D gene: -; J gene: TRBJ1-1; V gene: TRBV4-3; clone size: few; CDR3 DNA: TGCGCCAGCAGCCAAGGGGCCGGGAGGACTGAAGCTTTCTTT; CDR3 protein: CASSQGAGRTEAFF
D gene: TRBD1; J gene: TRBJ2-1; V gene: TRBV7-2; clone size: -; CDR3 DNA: TGTGCCAGCAGCTTAGGGACAGGGCAGGGCAATGAGCAGTTCTTC; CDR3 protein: CASSLGTGQGNEQFF
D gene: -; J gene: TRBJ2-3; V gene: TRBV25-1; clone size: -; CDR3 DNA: TGTGCCAGCACCGGAGGACTGTCAGATACGCAGTATTTT; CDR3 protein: CASTGGLSDTQYF
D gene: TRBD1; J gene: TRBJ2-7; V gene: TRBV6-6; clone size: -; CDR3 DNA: TGTGCCAGCAGTCAGACGGGACAGGCTCCCGAGCAGTACTTC; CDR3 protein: CASSQTGQAPEQYF
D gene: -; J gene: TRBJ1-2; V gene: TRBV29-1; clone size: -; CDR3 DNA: TGCAGCGGATCGGATACAGGCGTTTATGGCTACACCTTC; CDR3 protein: CSGSDTGVYGYTF
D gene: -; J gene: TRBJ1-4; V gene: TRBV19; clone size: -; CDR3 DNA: TGTGCCAGTAAGGGCAGGGTGAACTTCAGTGAAAAACTGTTTTTT; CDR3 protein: CASKGRVNFSEKLFF